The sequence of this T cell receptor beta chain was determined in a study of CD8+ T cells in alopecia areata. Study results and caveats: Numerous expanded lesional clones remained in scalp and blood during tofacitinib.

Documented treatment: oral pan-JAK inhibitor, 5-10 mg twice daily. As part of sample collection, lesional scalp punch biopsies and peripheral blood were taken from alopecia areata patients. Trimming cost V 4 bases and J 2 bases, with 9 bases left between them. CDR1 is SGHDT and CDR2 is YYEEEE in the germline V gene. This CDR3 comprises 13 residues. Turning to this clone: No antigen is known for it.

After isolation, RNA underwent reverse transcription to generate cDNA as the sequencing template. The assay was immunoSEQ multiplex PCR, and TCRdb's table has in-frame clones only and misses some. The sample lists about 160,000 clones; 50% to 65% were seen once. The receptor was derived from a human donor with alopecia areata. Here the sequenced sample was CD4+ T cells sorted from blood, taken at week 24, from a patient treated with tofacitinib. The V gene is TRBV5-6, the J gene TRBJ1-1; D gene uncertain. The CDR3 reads CASSGLSNTEAFF. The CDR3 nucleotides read TGTGCCAGCAGCGGATTGTCTAACACTGAAGCTTTCTTT.